The source of this T cell receptor (beta chain) is a study of blood T cell repertoires in COVID-19. Across the study: Collection of acute and convalescent COVID-19 samples took place in the United States, Italy and Spain.

This CDR3 region has 16 residues. The V gene lost 6 bases and the J gene lost 0 bases, with 16 bases spanning the gap. Germline loops: CDR1 SGHRS, CDR2 YFSETQ. Generated by immunoSEQ multiplex PCR, the TCRdb table keeps only in-frame clones and is missing some. The sample gives fewer than 350,000 clones, 75% to 95% of which show up once; around 6.8% is in the top ten. Patients of the Seattle cohort, enrolled during active infection, were followed longitudinally. The V call is TRBV5-1, the J call TRBJ1-3; D call uncertain. The sequence came from a woman aged 25-40 years with COVID-19, enrolled during active disease. Sample: peripheral blood. CDR3: CASTRRPGSSGNTIYF. DNA for the CDR3: TGCGCCAGCACCCGGCGGCCGGGGAGCTCTGGAAACACCATATATTTT.